This TCR beta chain was found in a study of PD-L1 blockade in urothelial cancer. Study overall: Typically, measured as a median, blood samples had 140,000 or so T cells.

Documented time point: pretreatment peripheral blood. Locally advanced or metastatic urothelial carcinoma was diagnosed in the patients. Using immunoSEQ multiplex PCR, the repertoire was profiled, and TCRdb retains in-frame clones only, with some absent. The sample has roughly 91,000 clones, 70% to 90% seen once. The germline CDR1 and CDR2 sequences are LNHDA and SQIVND (reference sequence). V shed 6 bases and J 1 base; nucleotides not matched to a gene: 4. This CDR3 spans 16 amino acids. The starting material was PBMCs, obtained around atezolizumab (anti-PD-L1) treatment. The receptor was derived from a man aged 60-69 years with urothelial cancer. The chain combines TRBV19 with TRBJ1-5; 12 bases are shared with TRBD1. CDR3 residues: CASSWGQGASNQPQHF. CDR3 DNA: TGTGCCAGTAGCTGGGGACAGGGGGCGAGCAATCAGCCCCAGCATTTT.